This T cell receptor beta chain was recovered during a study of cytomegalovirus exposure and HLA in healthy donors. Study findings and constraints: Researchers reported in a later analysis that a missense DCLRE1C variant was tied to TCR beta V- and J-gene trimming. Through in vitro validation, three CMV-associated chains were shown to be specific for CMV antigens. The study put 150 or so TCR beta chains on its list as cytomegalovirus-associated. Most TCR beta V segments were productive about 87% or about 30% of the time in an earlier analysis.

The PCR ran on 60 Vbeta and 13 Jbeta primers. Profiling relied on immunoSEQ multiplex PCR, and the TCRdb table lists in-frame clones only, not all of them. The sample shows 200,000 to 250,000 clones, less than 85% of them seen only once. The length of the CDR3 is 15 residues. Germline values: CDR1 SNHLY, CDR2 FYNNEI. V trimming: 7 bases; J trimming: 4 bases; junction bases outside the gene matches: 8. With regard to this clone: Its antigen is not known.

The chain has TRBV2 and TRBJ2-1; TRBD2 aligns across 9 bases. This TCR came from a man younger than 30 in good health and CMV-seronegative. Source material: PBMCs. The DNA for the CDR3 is TGTGCCAGCAAACTGACTAGCGGAATATACAATGAGCAGTTCTTC. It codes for CASKLTSGIYNEQFF.